This T cell receptor (beta chain) was profiled in a study of T cells after yellow fever vaccination. From germline, CDR1 is LGHDT and CDR2 YNNKEL (reference sequence). The CDR3 runs 15 residues. Trimming shortened V by 4 bases and J by 0 bases, and 10 bases separated the two germline ends. Only a few counts were recorded for this clonotype. Its cognate antigen is unknown. Findings and caveats of the study: There was a possibility that FACS-sorted repertoires contained abundant clonotypes contaminating from the bulk population.

A 5'RACE template-switching step, the method used to make TCR cDNA, added a universal primer site and UMIs. MiXCR, run by TCRdb on the 5' RACE reads, gives a single entry per CDR3 protein. This sample has 300,000 to 400,000 distinct CDR3 sequences, with around 12% found just once. This sequence was found in a man aged 18 to 29 who received the YFV17D yellow fever vaccine. The rearrangement uses TRBV3-1 and TRBJ1-5; possibly TRBD1 for D (6 bases). The sequencing used CD4+ T cells sorted from PBMCs, collected 15 days after the yellow fever booster vaccination. The CDR3 nucleotides read TGTGCCAGCAGCCTTGGGGGCCATAGCAATCAGCCCCAGCATTTT. It is translated as CASSLGGHSNQPQHF.